The entry below gives a single T cell receptor beta chain sequence along with its context. Thyroid surgery was performed in patients who had received no treatment beforehand. The data originate from a study of metastatic and nonmetastatic thyroid tumors. MiXCR re-clonotyped the PCR reads for TCRdb. The sample has about 22,000 clones, more than 30% seen once. Germline lookup yields CDR1 SGHAT and CDR2 FQNNGV. The CDR3 contains 12 residues. V lost 3 bases to trimming and J lost 6 bases, with 9 bases between them. The genes are TRBV11-2 and TRBJ2-7; D call uncertain. The origin of this receptor is a male donor with papillary thyroid cancer or a benign thyroid nodule (not recorded which). Some clones in this sample may be carry-over from other donors' samples. Source material: blood. As DNA, the CDR3 is TGTGCCAGCAGCTTCTTCGGTAGCGAGCAGTACTTC. As protein: CASSFFGSEQYF. Complete variable domain (other parts from reference TRBV11-2 and TRBJ2-7): EAGVAQSPRYKIIEKRQSVAFWCNPISGHATLYWYQQILGQGPKLLIQFQNNGVVDDSQLPKDRFSAERLKGVDSTLKIQPAKLEDSAVYLCASSFFGSEQYFGPGTRLTVT.